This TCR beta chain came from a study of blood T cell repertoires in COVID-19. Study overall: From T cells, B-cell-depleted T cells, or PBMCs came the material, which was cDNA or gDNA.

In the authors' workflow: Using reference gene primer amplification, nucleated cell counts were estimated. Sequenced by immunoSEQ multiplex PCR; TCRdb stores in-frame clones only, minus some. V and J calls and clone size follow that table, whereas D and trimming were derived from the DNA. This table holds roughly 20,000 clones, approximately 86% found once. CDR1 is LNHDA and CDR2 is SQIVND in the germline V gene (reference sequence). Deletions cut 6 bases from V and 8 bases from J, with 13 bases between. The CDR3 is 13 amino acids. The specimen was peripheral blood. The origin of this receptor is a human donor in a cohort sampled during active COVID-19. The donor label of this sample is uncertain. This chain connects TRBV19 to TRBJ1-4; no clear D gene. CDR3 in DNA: TGTGCCAGTAGCCCCGCGCGGAAGGAAAAACTGTTTTTT. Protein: CASSPARKEKLFF. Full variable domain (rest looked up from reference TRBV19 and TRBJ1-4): DGGITQSPKYLFRKEGQNVTLSCEQNLNHDAMYWYRQDPGQGLRLIYYSQIVNDFQKGDIAEGYSVSREKKESFPLTVTSAQKNPTAFYLCASSPARKEKLFFGSGTQLSVL.